This T cell receptor beta chain was recovered during a study of blood T cell repertoires in COVID-19. There are 16 residues in the CDR3. J lost 2 bases, V lost 4 bases, and 4 bases had no gene match. Germline V gene lookup returns CDR1 SGHRS and CDR2 YFSETQ. Original processing notes: For nucleated cells, counts were estimated from reference gene primer amplification. Assay: immunoSEQ multiplex PCR; the TCRdb copy retains only in-frame clones and omits some. V, J and clone size are those of that table, while D and trimming were read from the DNA. The sample includes around 380,000 clones, approximately 87% of them seen just once.

The gene calls are TRBV5-1 and TRBJ2-3; 13 nucleotides agree with TRBD2. The sequenced sample was PBMCs or T cells enriched from blood (not recorded which). The sequence derives from a man aged 25 to 40 who had recovered from COVID-19. The CDR3 DNA reads as TGCGCCAGCAGCCTAGGGACTAGCGGGGCCACAGATACGCAGTATTTT. Its translation is CASSLGTSGATDTQYF. Full variable domain (outside the CDR3, taken from reference TRBV5-1 and TRBJ2-3): KAGVTQTPRYLIKTRGQQVTLSCSPISGHRSVSWYQQTPGQGLQFLFEYFSETQRNKGNFPGRFSGRQFSNSRSEMNVSTLELGDSALYLCASSLGTSGATDTQYFGPGTRLTVL.